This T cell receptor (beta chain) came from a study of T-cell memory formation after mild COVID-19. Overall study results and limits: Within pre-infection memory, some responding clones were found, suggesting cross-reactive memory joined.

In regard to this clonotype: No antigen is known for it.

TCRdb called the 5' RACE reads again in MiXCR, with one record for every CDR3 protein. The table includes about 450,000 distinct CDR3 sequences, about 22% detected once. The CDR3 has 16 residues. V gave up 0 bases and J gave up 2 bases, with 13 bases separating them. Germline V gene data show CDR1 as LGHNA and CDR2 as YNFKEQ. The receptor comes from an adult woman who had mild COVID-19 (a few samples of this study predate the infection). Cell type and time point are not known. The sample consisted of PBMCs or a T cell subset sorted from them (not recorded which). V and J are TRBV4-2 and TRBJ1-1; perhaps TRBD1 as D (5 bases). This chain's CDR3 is CASSQDPTGRNTEAFF. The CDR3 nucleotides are TGTGCCAGCAGCCAAGATCCCACGGGACGCAACACTGAAGCTTTCTTT.